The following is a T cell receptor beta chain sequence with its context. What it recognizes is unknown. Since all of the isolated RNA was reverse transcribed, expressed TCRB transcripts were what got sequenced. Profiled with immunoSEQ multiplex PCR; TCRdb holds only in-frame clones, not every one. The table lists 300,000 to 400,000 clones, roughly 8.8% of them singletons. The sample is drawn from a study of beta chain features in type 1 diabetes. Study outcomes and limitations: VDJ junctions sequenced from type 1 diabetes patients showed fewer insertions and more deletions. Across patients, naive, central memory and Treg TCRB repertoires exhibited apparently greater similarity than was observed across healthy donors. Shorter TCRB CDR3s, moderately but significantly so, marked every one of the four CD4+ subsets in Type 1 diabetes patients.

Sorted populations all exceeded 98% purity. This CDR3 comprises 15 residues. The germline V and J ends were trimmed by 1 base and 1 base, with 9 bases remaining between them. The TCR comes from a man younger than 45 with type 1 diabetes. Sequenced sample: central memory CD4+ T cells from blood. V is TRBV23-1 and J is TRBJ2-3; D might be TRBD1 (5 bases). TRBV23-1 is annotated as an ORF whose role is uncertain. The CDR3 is CASSQFSGRTDTQYF. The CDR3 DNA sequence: TGCGCCAGCAGTCAATTTTCAGGGCGCACAGATACGCAGTATTTT.